The 16 T cell receptor beta chains below were found in one sample sequenced in a study of blood T cells in healthy people across ages (dated by TCRdb to between 2014 and 2016). The library was obtained by 5' RACE. TCRdb records Illumina HiSeq 2500 as the sequencer. A second PCR of roughly 7 to 11 cycles was performed with a sample-barcoded 5' primer and a J-beta primer mix. TCRdb reprocessed the public reads (quality trimming at Q25 with fastp, clone calling with MiXCR) and kept in-frame beta chains. Each CDR3 protein appears once, grouped with its most common genes and DNA. Recorded for this sample are around 990,000 distinct CDR3 sequences; under 40% of them occurred a single time. The top ten clones comprise around 13% of the sample. Sequencing was done on a sample of blood. The receptor set was obtained from a man aged 18 to 35 in good health.

This clonotype has ten or more counts. V and J are TRBV7-9 and TRBJ2-1; D ambiguous. The CDR3 is 10 residues long. Germline V gene data show CDR1 as SEHNR and CDR2 as FQNEAQ (reference sequence). V lost 7 bases to trimming and J lost 7 bases, with 5 bases between them. This CDR3 is CASTPNEQFF. The DNA for the CDR3 is TGTGCCAGCACCCCAAATGAGCAGTTCTTC. The full variable domain, in which reference TRBV7-9 and TRBJ2-1 provide the parts outside the CDR3, is DTGVSQNPRHKITKRGQNVTFRCDPISEHNRLYWYRQTLGQGPEFLTYFQNEAQLEKSRLLSDRFSAERPKGSFSTLEIQRTEQGDSAMYLCASTPNEQFFGPGTRLTVL.

The rearrangement uses TRBV4-2 and TRBJ2-7, with D perhaps matching TRBD1 (7 bases). Germline loops: CDR1 LGHNA, CDR2 YNFKEQ. V dropped 0 bases and J dropped 7 bases, with 19 bases sitting between them. This CDR3 is built from 16 residues. The CDR3 spells CASSQDWPGGSNEQYF. Here the CDR3 DNA reads TGTGCCAGCAGCCAAGATTGGCCAGGGGGGTCCAATGAGCAGTACTTC.

This clonotype was found a few times. V usage is TRBV20-1 and J usage is TRBJ1-2, with D perhaps matching TRBD1 (5 bases). V was trimmed by 3 bases and J by 2 bases, leaving 13 bases between them. CDR3 size: 14 residues. CDR1 and CDR2 from the germline V gene are DFQATT and SNEGSKA (reference sequence). CDR3 sequence reads: CSASGGETNYGYTF. In DNA, the CDR3 is TGCAGTGCTAGTGGGGGGGAAACAAACTATGGCTACACCTTC.

The CDR3 loop is CSARGTNEKLFF. The CDR3 coding sequence is TGCAGTGCCCGTGGCACTAATGAAAAACTGTTTTTT. The gene calls are TRBV20-1 and TRBJ1-4; D remains unclear. Germline loops: CDR1 DFQATT, CDR2 SNEGSKA (reference sequence). This CDR3 contains 12 residues. The germline V and J ends were trimmed by 6 bases and 2 bases, with 7 bases remaining between them.

V is TRBV14 and J is TRBJ1-1; the match to TRBD1 covers 7 bases. Trimming took 3 bases from V and 7 from J; bases not matched to a gene: 8. In germline, CDR1 is SGHDN, CDR2 FVKESK. The CDR3 has 14 amino acids. The CDR3 loop is CASSHSTGWVEAFF. In DNA form, the CDR3 reads TGTGCCAGCAGCCACTCGACAGGGTGGGTTGAAGCTTTCTTT. Filled out from reference TRBV14 and TRBJ1-1, the complete variable domain reads EAGVTQFPSHSVIEKGQTVTLRCDPISGHDNLYWYRRVMGKEIKFLLHFVKESKQDESGMPNNRFLAERTGGTYSTLKVQPAELEDSGVYFCASSHSTGWVEAFFGQGTRLTVV.

J is TRBJ2-1 and V is TRBV6-2 or TRBV6-3, with D possibly being TRBD1 (5 bases). Trimming removed 6 bases at V and 1 base at J, with 13 bases between. Looked up from germline, CDR1 is MNHEY and CDR2 is SVGEGT. This CDR3 contains 15 residues. Here the CDR3 reads CASRRDKGSYNEQFF. Here the CDR3 DNA reads TGTGCCAGCAGGCGCGACAAGGGGTCCTACAATGAGCAGTTCTTC.

This clonotype turned up a few times. This chain connects TRBV2 to TRBJ1-1; TRBD1 matches at 8 bases. The germline CDR1 and CDR2 sequences are SNHLY and FYNNEI. The V and J ends lost 6 bases and 3 bases, in that order; junction bases with no gene match: 9. This CDR3 has 15 residues. The CDR3 loop reads CASSASPTGDTEAFF. The CDR3 DNA follows: TGTGCCAGCAGCGCAAGCCCGACAGGGGACACTGAAGCTTTCTTT.

V gene TRBV4-3 combines with J gene TRBJ1-2; no definite D call. The germline CDR1 and CDR2 sequences are LGHNA and YSLEER. V lost 0 bases, J lost 4 bases, and 12 bases lay in between. This CDR3 comprises 15 residues. Written as DNA, the CDR3 is TGCGCCAGCAGCCAAGATTTCAAGGGAAGCTATGGCTACACCTTC. This encodes CASSQDFKGSYGYTF.

This clonotype has a handful of counts. This sequence joins TRBV12-3 or TRBV12-4 and TRBJ1-4; 8 bases agree with TRBD1. This CDR3 comprises 14 residues. V lost 5 bases and J lost 4; bases outside the gene matches: 3. The CDR3 is CASSPDRVNEKLFF. CDR3 sequence (DNA): TGTGCCAGCAGTCCGGACAGGGTTAATGAAAAACTGTTTTTT.

The table lists this clonotype with a few counts. The chain is built from TRBV5-6 and TRBJ2-7; D is uncertain. Germline V gene lookup returns CDR1 SGHDT and CDR2 YYEEEE. V gave up 0 bases and J gave up 0 bases, with 7 bases separating them. This CDR3 contains 14 residues. The CDR3 protein is CASSLDSYSYEQYF. CDR3 nucleotides: TGTGCCAGCAGCTTGGACAGCTACTCCTACGAGCAGTACTTC.

This chain joins TRBV4-1 and TRBJ1-1; 10 nucleotides match TRBD1. Germline assignment: CDR1 MGHRA and CDR2 YSYEKL. V lost 2 bases and J lost 0; bases outside the gene matches: 15. CDR3 length: 20 amino acids. CDR3 nucleotide sequence: TGCGCCAGCAGCCAAATCCTCCGGGACAGGGGTTGGGAAATGAACACTGAAGCTTTCTTT. Protein product: CASSQILRDRGWEMNTEAFF.

The chain uses TRBV2 and TRBJ1-2; D ambiguous. Germline CDR1 and CDR2: SNHLY and FYNNEI. CDR3 size: 12 residues. V lost 3 bases and J lost 7, with 9 bases in between. This CDR3 reads CASSESGSGYTF. CDR3 in DNA: TGTGCCAGCAGTGAGTCCGGGTCTGGCTACACCTTC.

The V call is TRBV29-1, the J call TRBJ1-2, with D possibly being TRBD1 (5 bases). Trimming pared 2 bases from V and 5 bases from J, leaving 18 bases between. The CDR3 has 15 amino acids. Germline V lookup: CDR1 SQVTM, CDR2 ANQGSEA. Written as DNA, the CDR3 is TGCAGCGTTGAAATCCAGACAGAATATGGATATGGCTACACCTTC. Translation: CSVEIQTEYGYGYTF.

A few counts support this clonotype. The chain uses TRBV10-3 and TRBJ1-4; 7 bases are a match to TRBD1. This CDR3 spans 15 amino acids. In germline, CDR1 is ENHRY, CDR2 SYGVKD. V dropped 3 bases and J dropped 7; count of bases not matched to a gene: 8. The CDR3 DNA reads as TGTGCCATCAGTGACGTCGACAGGGCTGGTGAAAAACTGTTTTTT. Its protein product is CAISDVDRAGEKLFF.

This clonotype was found many times. The chain combines TRBV29-1 with TRBJ2-6; the D gene is possibly TRBD1 (5 bases). CDR1 is SQVTM, CDR2 ANQGSEA, per germline. The CDR3 totals 15 residues. V lost 5 bases and J lost 0, with 11 bases in between. The CDR3 DNA is TGCAGCGTTAGGGGCTCCTCCTCTGGGGCCAACGTCCTGACTTTC. It codes for CSVRGSSSGANVLTF.

This clonotype was seen once. Compared with germline, one end of the junction differs, possibly owing to a read error. The chain combines TRBV27 with TRBJ1-6; D remains unclear. This CDR3 contains 14 residues. Germline V gene sequence: CDR1 MNHEY, CDR2 SMNVEV (reference sequence). The CDR3 reads CASSWVAHNSPPHF. CDR3 DNA: TGTGCCAGCAGTTGGGTCGCCCATAATTCACCCCCCCACTTT.